The 4 T cell receptor beta chains below come from one sample, sequenced in a study of T-cell reconstitution after alpha-beta-depleted transplantation in children listed by TCRdb under 2016. Receptor libraries were prepared by PCR. Sequencing was carried out with an Illumina HiSeq 2500. Molecular barcoding was employed in the preparation of TCR libraries, with unique molecular identifiers being used to normalize TCRbeta repertoire quantification. The public reads were quality trimmed at Q25 with fastp and then assembled into clones with MiXCR by TCRdb, keeping productive beta chains. CDR3 protein sequences are deduplicated, and each keeps its most common genes and DNA. The sample records 900,000 or so distinct CDR3 sequences, 15% to 20% of which are singletons. Around 5% of the sample comes from the top ten. What the treatment or condition label conveys for this sample: allogeneic hematopoietic cell transplantation with graft depleted of TCRalphabeta T cells and CD19 B cells.

Sample: PBMCs, mostly from graft donor cells, taken 360 days after TCRalphabeta/CD19-depleted stem cell transplant. Receptor source: a male patient aged 10 to 17 who had a stem cell transplant for acute lymphoblastic leukemia, so the T cells may come from the graft donor.

In its sample, this clonotype was seen a few times. This chain links TRBV7-9 with TRBJ2-1, with 7 bases identical to TRBD2. J lost 8 bases, V lost 5 bases, and 6 bases had no gene match. Germline assignment: CDR1 SEHNR and CDR2 FQNEAQ (reference sequence). The CDR3 length is 13 residues. The CDR3 sequence is CASSQRAGDEQFF. The CDR3 DNA reads as TGTGCCAGCAGCCAAAGGGCGGGAGATGAGCAGTTCTTC.

This clonotype was picked up many times. V and J are TRBV7-8 and TRBJ1-1; perhaps TRBD1 as D (6 bases). CDR1 and CDR2 (germline): SGHVS, FQNEAQ. The CDR3 spans 14 residues. Trimming removed 2 bases from V and 1 base from J, with 8 bases in between. The CDR3 nucleotides read TGTGCCAGCAGCTTAATCAGGGGGAACACTGAAGCTTTCTTT. As protein: CASSLIRGNTEAFF.

The gene calls are TRBV18 and TRBJ2-7; 8 bases map to TRBD2. Germline loops: CDR1 KGHSH, CDR2 LQKENI. The CDR3 spans 15 residues. V was clipped by 4 bases and J by 4 bases; unmatched bases: 9. CDR3 sequence: CASSLLLAEGYEQYF. The CDR3 DNA is TGTGCCAGCTCACTCCTACTAGCGGAGGGATACGAGCAGTACTTC.

This clonotype has more than one count but fewer than ten. V and J are TRBV19 and TRBJ2-5, with 8 bases aligning to TRBD1. The V gene's germline CDR1 is LNHDA and CDR2 SQIVND (reference sequence). V trimming: 6 bases; J trimming: 4 bases; junction bases outside the gene matches: 10. CDR3 size: 15 residues. The CDR3 sequence is CASRSRQGRRETQYF. In nucleotides, the CDR3 is TGTGCCAGTAGATCCCGACAGGGGCGCCGAGAGACCCAGTACTTC.